These 22 T cell receptor beta chains share one sample of origin, sequenced in a study of T cell responses to AZD1222 COVID-19 vaccine. Assay used: immunoSEQ multiplex PCR; TCRdb lists only in-frame clones, some missing. The repertoire holds roughly 100,000 clones, with 84% as singletons. This sample comprised peripheral blood, obtained on day 0 of AZD1222 vaccination. Receptors originate from an adult in good health.

This chain joins TRBV19 and TRBJ1-6; D is unclear. Germline V gives CDR1 LNHDA, CDR2 SQIVND (reference sequence). Trimming left V 10 bases short and J 0 bases short, with 10 bases between. The CDR3 contains 14 residues. CDR3 protein: CATQEGSYNSPLHF. CDR3 nucleotides: TGTGCCACCCAAGAGGGCTCCTATAATTCACCCCTCCACTTT.

This chain links TRBV7-9 with TRBJ1-2; D call uncertain. The CDR3 runs to 14 residues. Germline CDR1 and CDR2: SEHNR and FQNEAQ (reference sequence). With 5 bases removed from V and 3 bases from J, the gap between germline ends came to 13 bases. The CDR3 protein is CASSPPEVYYGYTF. The CDR3 nucleotides read TGTGCCAGCAGCCCCCCAGAAGTCTACTATGGCTACACCTTC.

The rearrangement joins TRBV12-5 to TRBJ1-1; D may be TRBD1 (6 bases). The V gene's germline CDR1 is LGHNT and CDR2 FRNRAP. V was cut by 1 base and J by 8 bases, with 14 bases left in between. This CDR3 spans 14 amino acids. As DNA, the CDR3 is TGTGCTAGTGGTTTGGCTGGGGGCAAAGGAGAAGCTTTCTTT. It codes for CASGLAGGKGEAFF.

V usage is TRBV9 and J usage is TRBJ2-1, with 8 bases matching TRBD2. This CDR3 is 17 amino acids long. The V and J ends lost 0 bases and 6 bases, in that order; junction bases with no gene match: 11. Germline CDR1 is SGDLS and CDR2 is YYNGEE. The CDR3 region is CASSVGVGAGVVNEQFF. The CDR3 DNA follows: TGTGCCAGCAGCGTAGGGGTCGGAGCGGGAGTTGTCAATGAGCAGTTCTTC.

The J gene is TRBJ1-1, the V gene TRBV6-5, with D possibly TRBD1 on 6 matching bases. This CDR3 comprises 13 residues. V shed 7 bases and J shed 6 bases, with 15 bases lying between them. Germline lookup yields CDR1 MNHEY and CDR2 SVGAGI. CDR3 in DNA: TGTGCCAGCAATTTCGGGGGGGGCTCTGAAGCTTTCTTT. Protein: CASNFGGGSEAFF.

This chain uses TRBV29-1 with TRBJ2-5; the D gene could be TRBD1 or TRBD2 (5 bases each). Germline V gene lookup returns CDR1 SQVTM and CDR2 ANQGSEA. V dropped 8 bases and J dropped 5 bases, with 21 bases sitting between them. The CDR3 has 14 amino acids. This CDR3 reads CSISGTPRMETQYF. For the CDR3, the DNA is TGCAGCATATCGGGGACCCCGAGGATGGAGACCCAGTACTTC.

The rearrangement uses TRBV4-2 and TRBJ2-1; a possible D gene is TRBD2 (6 bases). The CDR3 totals 15 residues. V was trimmed by 7 bases and J by 5 bases, leaving 18 bases between them. Germline V gives CDR1 LGHNA, CDR2 YNFKEQ. DNA of the CDR3: TGTGCCAGCACCCTAGGGCTAGCGACAAACAATGAGCAGTTCTTC. Translating gives CASTLGLATNNEQFF.

This clone appeared once. The chain recombines TRBV7-2 with TRBJ2-7, with 9 bases fitting TRBD2. V gave up 5 bases and J gave up 2 bases; unmatched junction bases: 4. The CDR3 spans 14 residues. Looked up from germline, CDR1 is SGHTA and CDR2 is FQGNSA. CDR3 residues: CASSATSGPYEQYF. The CDR3 DNA reads as TGTGCCAGCAGCGCGACTAGCGGCCCCTACGAGCAGTACTTC.

This clone was seen a few times. This chain joins TRBV29-1 and TRBJ1-2; TRBD1 aligns across 12 bases. The J segment lost 8 bases and the V segment lost 5 bases, leaving 12 bases of the junction unmatched. The CDR3 has 15 amino acids. Per germline, CDR1 SQVTM and CDR2 ANQGSEA. DNA of the CDR3: TGCAGCGTTCAGGGGACAGGGGGCTTCGGCGGGGGCTACACCTTC. This sequence encodes CSVQGTGGFGGGYTF.

This clone came up a few times. The rearrangement joins TRBV2 to TRBJ2-2; perhaps D is TRBD1 or TRBD2 (5 bases each). V lost 8 bases and J 0 bases, leaving 22 bases between the germline ends. Germline CDR1 reads SNHLY; CDR2 reads FYNNEI. The length of the CDR3 is 18 residues. CDR3 in amino acids: CASQPILFGTANTGELFF. In nucleotides, the CDR3 is TGTGCCAGCCAACCTATCCTCTTTGGGACGGCGAACACCGGGGAGCTGTTTTTT.

The chain has TRBV5-4 and TRBJ1-1; maybe TRBD1 (5 bases). The germline V and J ends were trimmed by 0 bases and 1 base, with 10 bases remaining between them. Germline V gene lookup returns CDR1 SGHNT and CDR2 YYREEE (reference sequence). The CDR3 has 15 amino acids. The CDR3 spells CASSLALGGNTEAFF. In DNA, the CDR3 is TGTGCCAGCAGCTTGGCGCTTGGGGGGAACACTGAAGCTTTCTTT.

The chain combines TRBV7-3 with TRBJ2-1, with unresolved D. Deletions cut 5 bases from V and 2 bases from J, with 13 bases between. Germline V gives CDR1 SGHTA, CDR2 FQGTGA. The CDR3 runs 15 residues. The CDR3 nucleotides are TGTGCCAGCAGCCGGCAGGCTGGGGCCTACAATGAGCAGTTCTTC. Its protein product is CASSRQAGAYNEQFF.

V gene TRBV2 combines with J gene TRBJ1-5; TRBD1 agrees at 7 bases. The CDR3 has 14 residues. Per the germline V gene, CDR1 is SNHLY and CDR2 is FYNNEI. The J segment lost 6 bases and the V segment lost 6 bases, leaving 8 bases of the junction unmatched. In nucleotides, the CDR3 is TGTGCCAGCAGATTGACAGGGTCGTCTCAGCCCCAGCATTTT. Amino acid sequence: CASRLTGSSQPQHF.

The V call is TRBV7-2, the J call TRBJ1-2; 8 bases agree with TRBD1. CDR3 size: 14 residues. J lost 8 bases, V lost 4 bases, and 9 bases had no gene match. Germline V gives CDR1 SGHTA, CDR2 FQGNSA. The CDR3 region has the DNA TGTGCCAGCAGCTCTGCAGGGGGCTCCAGCGGCTACACCTTC. Protein: CASSSAGGSSGYTF.

The genes are TRBV7-8 and TRBJ1-4; 9 nucleotides line up with TRBD1. From germline, CDR1 is SGHVS and CDR2 FQNEAQ. This CDR3 contains 12 residues. Germline trimming cut 5 bases from V and 13 bases from J; bases unmatched to any gene: 5. The DNA of the CDR3 is TGTGCCAGCAGCCTGGGACAGGGAGTACTGTTTTTT. As protein: CASSLGQGVLFF.

CDR3 nucleotides: TGTGCCAGCAGGGGCGGGGGCCGTAGCACAGATACGCAGTATTTT. Residues: CASRGGGRSTDTQYF. The chain carries TRBV6-5 and TRBJ2-3; D is perhaps TRBD2 (7 bases). Germline V gene lookup returns CDR1 MNHEY and CDR2 SVGAGI. Trimming took off 6 bases at V and 0 bases at J, with 13 bases between the two ends. The CDR3 totals 15 residues.

This chain joins TRBV24-1 and TRBJ2-2, with D tentatively TRBD2 (5 bases). The V gene lost 4 bases and the J gene lost 6 bases, with 11 bases spanning the gap. This CDR3 is 14 amino acids long. Germline CDR1 KGHDR, CDR2 SFDVKD. CDR3 residues: CATSDPGLAGELFF. CDR3 nucleotide sequence: TGTGCCACCAGTGACCCCGGACTGGCCGGGGAGCTGTTTTTT.

This clone was counted a single time. The CDR3 coding sequence is TGTGCCAGCAGCGCCCACCGAGAAGCCACTGAAGCTTTCTTT. This gives the protein CASSAHREATEAFF. V is TRBV7-2 and J is TRBJ1-1, with no clear D. Between the trimmed V and J ends, which lost 5 bases and 4 bases, there was a span of 14 bases. Germline V gene sequence: CDR1 SGHTA, CDR2 FQGNSA. The CDR3 runs 14 residues.

The V and J genes are TRBV9 and TRBJ2-3; D is undetermined. Germline CDR1 is SGDLS and CDR2 is YYNGEE. The CDR3 length is 14 residues. With 4 bases removed from V and 0 bases from J, the gap between germline ends came to 9 bases. The CDR3 bases are TGTGCCAGCAGCCCCCAGTCTAGCACAGATACGCAGTATTTT. Its translation: CASSPQSSTDTQYF.

In its sample, this clone was seen a few times. The rearrangement joins TRBV5-1 to TRBJ2-5, with a possible D match to TRBD1 (6 bases). V was shortened by 1 base and J by 1 base, with 14 bases between the two germline ends. Germline CDR1 and CDR2: SGHRS and YFSETQ. This CDR3 contains 16 residues. This chain's CDR3 is CASSLMGRGTQETQYF. The CDR3 DNA follows: TGCGCCAGCAGCTTGATGGGCAGGGGAACCCAAGAGACCCAGTACTTC.

This clone has only one observation. The V gene is TRBV30, the J gene TRBJ1-1; D not certain. This CDR3 is 15 amino acids long. Germline CDR1 GTSNPN, CDR2 SVGIG (reference sequence). V dropped 0 bases and J dropped 1 base, with 12 bases sitting between them. CDR3 residues: CAWSVPRTSNTEAFF. The DNA for the CDR3 is TGTGCCTGGAGTGTACCAAGGACCTCGAACACTGAAGCTTTCTTT.

This clone came up once. The chain combines TRBV4-2 with TRBJ1-2; TRBD1 matches 7 bases. CDR3 length: 14 amino acids. The junction had 5 bases not matched to a gene; V was cut back by 0 bases and J by 7 bases. Germline CDR1 LGHNA, CDR2 YNFKEQ. This chain's CDR3 is CASSQDTGVGGYTF. Here the CDR3 DNA reads TGTGCCAGCAGCCAAGATACAGGGGTTGGTGGCTACACCTTC.